This T cell receptor (beta chain) is drawn from a study of OX40 agonist ivuxolimab in advanced cancers. Study-wide context: There were three patients with partial responses, one having hepatocellular carcinoma and two cutaneous melanoma.

The assay was immunoSEQ multiplex PCR, and TCRdb's table has in-frame clones only and misses some. There are tens of thousands of clones in the sample; almost 85% occur only once, and about 1.8% lies in the top ten. The source of this sequence is an adult with an advanced solid tumor such as melanoma, head and neck, liver or kidney cancer. The starting material was CD4+ or CD8+ T cells sorted from blood, obtained in a trial of the OX40 agonist ivuxolimab.

CDR3: CAWNRENSPLHF. In DNA form, the CDR3 reads TGTGCCTGGAACAGGGAAAATTCACCCCTCCACTTT. V gene TRBV30 combines with J gene TRBJ1-6; a weak D match, TRBD1 (6 bases). V dropped 4 bases and J dropped 7 bases, with 8 bases sitting between them. In germline, CDR1 is GTSNPN, CDR2 SVGIG (reference sequence). This CDR3 has 12 amino acids.